This TCR beta chain was recovered during a study of regulatory T cells in long-lasting Graves disease. Whole-study results and caveats: Persistent Graves' cases showed lower TCR diversity than newly diagnosed cases.

Time point specified: newly diagnosed GD, antithyroid drugs for less than 3 months. RNA isolated from PBMCs was used to make the TCR library. CDR1 SGHRS and CDR2 YFSETQ come from the germline V gene. The V gene end was trimmed by 7 bases and the J gene end by 3 bases; junction bases not matched to a gene: 7. The CDR3 runs 13 residues. Arm-PCR with iRepertoire HTBI primers amplified the CDR3 regions for these TCR beta libraries. TCRdb processed the multiplex PCR reads anew with MiXCR; each CDR3 protein has one entry. This sample yields about 210,000 distinct CDR3 sequences, of which roughly 18% are seen a single time; over 9.5% belongs to the top ten. As to this clonotype: Its specificity is not known.

In addition, the sample was reused for a study of T cells in Graves' hyperthyroidism and ophthalmopathy.

This TCR was sampled from a woman in her 30s with Graves disease. V is TRBV5-1 and J is TRBJ2-7, with 7 bases that match TRBD1. The sequenced sample was peripheral blood mononuclear cells (PBMCs), obtained at new diagnosis, from a patient treated with antithyroid drugs. The CDR3 here is CASHDRDSYEQYF. CDR3 nucleotides: TGCGCCAGCCATGACCGGGACAGCTACGAGCAGTACTTC.